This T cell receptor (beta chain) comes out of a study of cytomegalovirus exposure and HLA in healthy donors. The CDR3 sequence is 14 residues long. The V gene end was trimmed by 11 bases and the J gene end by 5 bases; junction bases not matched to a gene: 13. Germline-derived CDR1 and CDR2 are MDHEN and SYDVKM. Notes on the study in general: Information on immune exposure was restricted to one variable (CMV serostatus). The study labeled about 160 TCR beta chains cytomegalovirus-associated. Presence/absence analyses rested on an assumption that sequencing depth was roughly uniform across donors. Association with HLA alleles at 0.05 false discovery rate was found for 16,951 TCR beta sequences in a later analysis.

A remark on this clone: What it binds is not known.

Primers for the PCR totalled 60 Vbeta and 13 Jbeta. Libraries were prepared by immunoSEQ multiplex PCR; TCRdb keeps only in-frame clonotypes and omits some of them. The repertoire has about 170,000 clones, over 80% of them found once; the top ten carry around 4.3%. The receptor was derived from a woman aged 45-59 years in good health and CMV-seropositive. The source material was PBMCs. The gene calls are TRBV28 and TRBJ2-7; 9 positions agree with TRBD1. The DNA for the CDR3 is TGTGCCGGGTCTACGGGGACAGGGCGCCACGAGCAGTACTTC. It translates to CAGSTGTGRHEQYF.